This T cell receptor beta chain was captured by sequencing in a study of blood T cell repertoires in COVID-19. Across the study: Nucleic acid was either cDNA or gDNA, and it came from T cells, B-cell-depleted T cells, or PBMCs.

Methods used by the authors: How many nucleated cells were present was estimated from reference gene primer amplification. Method: immunoSEQ multiplex PCR; TCRdb's copy keeps in-frame clones and lacks some. V and J calls and clone size follow that table, whereas D and trimming were derived from the DNA. This sample has roughly 90,000 clones; roughly nine tenths occur once, and the top ten carry roughly 2.1%. The TCR sequence derives from a man aged 50-59 years with acute or convalescent COVID-19. Material: peripheral blood.

The DNA for the CDR3 is TGTGCCAGCAGCCAGGCAGGGGGCGAGGAGACCCAGTACTTC. Residues: CASSQAGGEETQYF. The chain is built from TRBV3-1 (or the pseudogene TRBV3-2) and TRBJ2-5; 8 bases line up with TRBD1. The V gene's germline CDR1 is LGHDT and CDR2 YNNKEL (reference sequence). The ends lost 3 bases at V and 5 bases at J; junction bases unmatched: 5. The CDR3 has 14 residues.